The present TCR beta chain was sequenced within a study of blood T cell repertoires in COVID-19 (dated by TCRdb to 2018 to 2020). Describing the broader study: Samples covering the acute and convalescent phases of COVID-19 were provided by collaborators in the United States, Italy and Spain. The prospective study material was composed of cDNA or gDNA derived from T cells, B-cell-depleted T cells, or PBMCs. Deeply sampled blood TCRbeta repertoires from subjects exposed to, actively infected with, or recovered from COVID-19 were included in the dataset. The repertoires were released in a freely available public database meant as a resource for research on the immune response to SARS-CoV-2. The samples were drawn from two sources: the first 160 participants of the ongoing ImmuneRACE study, and some 1,300 subjects contributed by 6 global collaborators. Nearly every sample came with metadata listing a de-identified subject ID, COVID-19 status, age in years and sex. HLA class I and class II types, where available, came from metadata supplied by the sample provider rather than from assay-based typing. What the authors observed across the whole study: The amount of clinical and demographic metadata varied by source and participant and was provided uncurated.

V drops 3 bases and J drops 7 bases, leaving 13 bases in between. According to the germline V gene, CDR1 reads MGHDK and CDR2 reads SYGVNS. The CDR3 covers 14 residues, taking in both the cysteine and the phenylalanine. This entry keeps only the CDR3 DNA: 42 bases, framed from base 1. In regard to this clone: Its antigen remains unidentified. Base qualities are not recorded, but no much larger clone differs from it by a single base.

TCRbeta CDR3 regions were amplified from genomic DNA using the immunoSEQ Assay, a bias-controlled multiplex PCR. Per the source publication's procedure: Nucleated cell counts per sample were estimated from amplification of reference gene primers within the assay. To quantify the absolute abundance of each unique TCRbeta CDR3 rearrangement, sequence reads were collapsed and filtered. For each sample, productive Simpson clonality was calculated as the square root of Simpson's diversity index across productive rearrangements. Sourced from immuneACCESS, this table was stored by TCRdb with only in-frame sequences that have V and J called. A share of the clones is absent; for the studies checked, an unresolved V gene accounts for under half, and the remainder has no known explanation. For V, J and clone size, that table is used; D and trimming come from the DNA. Present in this sample are approximately 200,000 clones, about 86% of which were seen just once. Approximately 1.5% of the sample is held by the ten biggest clonotypes.

Whole blood was collected in K2EDTA tubes by collaborating institutions according to the institutions' own protocols. Collaborator samples were shipped for TCRbeta analysis as frozen whole blood, isolated PBMCs, or DNA extracted from either sample type. The sequence derives from a man younger than 35 with active or convalescent COVID-19. What was sequenced was peripheral blood. The rearrangement combines TRBV25-1 with TRBJ1-5, and perhaps TRBD1 as D gene, on 6 matching bases. The CDR3 has the sequence CASSDTGPGQPQHF. The bases are TGTGCCAGCAGTGACACAGGGCCCGGCCAGCCCCAGCATTTT. The reference TRBV25-1 and TRBJ1-5 proteins fill in what lies around the CDR3, so the full variable domain reads EADIYQTPRYLVIGTGKKITLECSQTMGHDKMYWYQQDPGMELHLIHYSYGVNSTEKGDLSSESTVSRIRTEHFPLTLESARPSHTSQYLCASSDTGPGQPQHFGDGTRLSIL.